This entry describes one T cell receptor (beta chain). Data came from immunoSEQ multiplex PCR; TCRdb stores just in-frame clones and leaves some out. The sample shows around 75,000 clones, approximately 87% of them seen only once. Trimming at V came to 8 bases and at J to 2 bases, leaving 6 bases not matched to a gene. This CDR3 spans 14 amino acids. CDR1 and CDR2 (germline): MDHEN, SYDVKM. This record comes from a study of blood T cell repertoires in COVID-19. The overall study: Italy, Spain and the United States were the sources of the convalescent and acute COVID-19 samples.

This TCR was sampled from a human donor in a cohort sampled during active COVID-19. This chain uses TRBV28 with TRBJ1-5, with 7 bases identical to TRBD1. Sequencing was performed on peripheral blood. As DNA, the CDR3 is TGTGCCAGCGGAGACAGGGTTCGCAATCAGCCCCAGCATTTT. Translation gives CASGDRVRNQPQHF.